A single sample is the source of the 8 T cell receptor beta chains below, sequenced in a study of graft-versus-host responses after intestinal transplantation. The table came from immunoSEQ multiplex PCR; TCRdb's copy has only in-frame clones and leaves some out. The table includes 10,000 to 15,000 clones, approximately 84% detected once. The material was PBMCs, obtained about 300 days after intestinal transplant. These receptors were collected from a human patient who received an intestinal transplant, so some T cells may come from the graft donor.

The V and J genes are TRBV5-1 and TRBJ2-1; 11 bases align to TRBD2. In germline, CDR1 is SGHRS, CDR2 YFSETQ. This CDR3 region has 17 residues. With 0 bases clipped from V and 4 bases from J, the junction kept 6 bases outside the gene matches. DNA for the CDR3: TGCGCCAGCAGCTTGGACCCTAGCGGGAGGAATTACAATGAGCAGTTCTTC. The encoded protein is CASSLDPSGRNYNEQFF.

The genes are TRBV7-2 and TRBJ1-2, with TRBD1 matching over 11 bases. This CDR3 has 16 amino acids. Unmatched junction bases numbered 9, after V lost 4 bases and J lost 5 bases. CDR1 SGHTA and CDR2 FQGNSA come from the germline V gene. The CDR3 loop reads CASSYADRGLLYGYTF. The CDR3 DNA reads as TGTGCCAGCAGCTACGCGGACAGGGGGCTCCTATATGGCTACACCTTC.

J is TRBJ2-3 and V is TRBV27; tentative D call: TRBD1 (6 bases). The V end lost 2 bases, the J end lost 3 bases, and 6 bases lay between the germline ends. Germline V gene sequence: CDR1 MNHEY, CDR2 SMNVEV (reference sequence). This CDR3 comprises 13 residues. This CDR3 reads CASSLDRTDTQYF. CDR3 coding DNA: TGTGCCAGCAGTTTAGACAGGACAGATACGCAGTATTTT.

This clone was detected only once. The rearrangement uses TRBV6-1 and TRBJ2-1; a weak D match, TRBD2 (5 bases). Germline lookup yields CDR1 MNHNS and CDR2 SASEGT. Trimming took off 5 bases at V and 5 bases at J, with 16 bases between the two ends. CDR3 length equals 15 residues. The CDR3 sequence is CASSPPQRLNNEQFF. In DNA, the CDR3 is TGTGCCAGCAGTCCACCTCAGCGGTTAAACAATGAGCAGTTCTTC.

The V call is TRBV5-6, the J call TRBJ2-7, with 10 nucleotides matching TRBD1. Trimming removed 4 bases from V and 3 bases from J; junction bases left unmatched: 7. This CDR3 contains 15 residues. Germline CDR1 reads SGHDT; CDR2 reads YYEEEE. CDR3 protein: CASSEVGQGFYEQYF. The CDR3 DNA follows: TGTGCCAGCAGCGAAGTGGGACAGGGGTTCTACGAGCAGTACTTC.

The V call is TRBV4-3, the J call TRBJ1-2; possibly TRBD1 for D (5 bases). Trimming took 1 base from V and 6 from J, leaving 12 bases between them. CDR1 is LGHNA, CDR2 YSLEER, per germline. CDR3 length: 14 amino acids. The CDR3 coding sequence is TGCGCCAGCAGCCAAGTGGGGCAGGGAAATGGCTACACCTTC. Translating it yields CASSQVGQGNGYTF.

J is TRBJ1-5 and V is TRBV2, with D possibly TRBD1 on 5 matching bases. The CDR3 is made up of 13 amino acids. From germline, CDR1 is SNHLY and CDR2 FYNNEI. The V end was cut by 7 bases, the J end by 2 bases, with 9 bases between. In DNA form, the CDR3 reads TGTGCCAGCACGGGGCAGCGCAATCAGCCCCAGCATTTT. Translating gives CASTGQRNQPQHF.

The chain joins TRBV19 to TRBJ2-7, with a possible D match to TRBD1 (6 bases). Germline CDR1 and CDR2: LNHDA and SQIVND (reference sequence). CDR3 size: 12 residues. With 5 bases removed from V and 3 bases from J, the gap between germline ends came to 8 bases. Here the CDR3 DNA reads TGTGCCAGTAGTTCACAGGGCTACGAGCAGTACTTC. It translates to CASSSQGYEQYF.